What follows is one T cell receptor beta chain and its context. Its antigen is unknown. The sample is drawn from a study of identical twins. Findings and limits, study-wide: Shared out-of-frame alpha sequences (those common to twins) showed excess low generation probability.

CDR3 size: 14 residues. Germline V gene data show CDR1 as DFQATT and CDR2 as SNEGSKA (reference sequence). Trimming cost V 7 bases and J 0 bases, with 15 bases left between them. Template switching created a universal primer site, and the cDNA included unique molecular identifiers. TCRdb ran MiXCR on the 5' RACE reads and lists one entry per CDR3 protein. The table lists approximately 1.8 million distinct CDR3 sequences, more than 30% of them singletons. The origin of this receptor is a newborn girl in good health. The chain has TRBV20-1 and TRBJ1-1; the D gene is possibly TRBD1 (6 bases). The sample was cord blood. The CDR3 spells CSEVGGAMNTEAFF. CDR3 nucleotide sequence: TGCAGTGAAGTTGGGGGGGCGATGAACACTGAAGCTTTCTTT.